The clone carrying this TCR beta chain has a handful of counts. This CDR3 comprises 14 residues. V was cut by 1 base and J by 1 base, with 8 bases left in between. From germline, CDR1 is SGHRS and CDR2 YFSETQ. MiXCR was run by TCRdb on the RT-PCR reads, yielding one entry per CDR3 protein. Of about 680,000 distinct CDR3 sequences listed, approximately 15% were seen once; the top ten hold 3% to 4.5%. The source is a female donor in good health, serving as a healthy control. The source material was memory CD4+ T cells from blood. V is TRBV5-1 and J is TRBJ2-5; unclear D gene. The CDR3 is CASSLTSSQETQYF. CDR3 nucleotides: TGCGCCAGCAGCTTGACCAGTTCCCAAGAGACCCAGTACTTC.